This is a list of T cell receptor beta chains from one sample in a study of response to subunit inactivated influenza vaccine. TCRdb reprocessed the RT-PCR reads with MiXCR, giving one entry per CDR3 protein. The table includes about 780,000 distinct CDR3 sequences, 18% detected once. The sequenced sample was PBMCs from blood, obtained 5 days after vaccination. The receptors derive from a man in his fifties who received an inactivated influenza vaccine. The CDR3 runs from the conserved cysteine through the conserved F or W. A D gene is named only where the DNA matches it firmly. Size tells how often a clone was seen (once, few, many) or the class of an expanded clone, and some rows leave it out.

>few|-|TRBV20-1|TRBJ2-1
CSARDSRAYEQFF
TGCAGTGCTAGAGATTCCAGGGCGTATGAGCAGTTCTTC
>-|TRBD2|TRBV7-2|TRBJ2-1
CASSGSGRAYNEQFF
TGTGCCAGCAGCGGTAGCGGGAGGGCCTACAATGAGCAGTTCTTC
>many|TRBD1|TRBV24-1|TRBJ2-7
CATGTGNEQYF
TGTGCCACCGGGACAGGGAACGAGCAGTACTTC
>-|TRBD2|TRBV7-2|TRBJ2-7
CASSIALSGGLPYEQYF
TGTGCCAGCAGCATAGCTCTGAGCGGGGGGCTTCCCTACGAGCAGTACTTC
>few|-|TRBV12-3/TRBV12-4|TRBJ1-3
CASSTRDTSSGNTIYF
TGTGCCAGCAGTACCCGGGACACTAGCTCTGGAAACACCATATATTTT
>-|TRBD1|TRBV12-3/TRBV12-4|TRBJ2-7
CASSFRTGRPYEQYF
TGTGCCAGCAGTTTTCGGACAGGTCGACCCTACGAGCAGTACTTC
>-|TRBD2|TRBV7-2|TRBJ2-3
CASNALAGITDTQYF
TGTGCCAGCAACGCACTAGCGGGGATCACAGATACGCAGTATTTT
>many|-|TRBV29-1|TRBJ2-7
CSVMTGYNYEQYF
TGCAGCGTCATGACGGGTTACAACTACGAGCAGTACTTC
>few|TRBD1|TRBV29-1|TRBJ1-1
CSVQRTGGRTEAFF
TGCAGCGTTCAAAGGACAGGGGGCAGGACTGAAGCTTTCTTT
>few|-|TRBV5-6|TRBJ2-3
CASSLGRPDTQYF
TGTGCCAGCAGTTTGGGGCGACCAGATACGCAGTATTTT
>-|-|TRBV28|TRBJ1-4
CASSPLGGGDTEKLFF
TGTGCCAGCAGTCCATTGGGGGGAGGGGACACCGAAAAACTGTTTTTT
>few|-|TRBV7-6|TRBJ2-1
CASSSPIWRNNEQFF
TGTGCCAGCAGCTCCCCCATATGGAGGAACAATGAGCAGTTCTTC
>-|TRBD2|TRBV7-7|TRBJ2-1
CASSLEPGLAGDNEQFF
TGTGCTAGCAGCTTAGAACCGGGACTAGCTGGTGACAATGAGCAGTTCTTC
>-|-|TRBV9|TRBJ1-5
CASSVESGPPQHF
TGTGCCAGCAGCGTAGAATCGGGGCCGCCCCAGCATTTT
>few|TRBD2|TRBV12-3/TRBV12-4|TRBJ2-1
CASSSYGTSASSYNEQFF
TGTGCCAGCAGTTCATACGGGACTAGCGCGAGCTCCTACAATGAGCAGTTCTTC
>-|-|TRBV12-3/TRBV12-4|TRBJ1-5
CASSLAGLYSNQPQHF
TGTGCCAGCAGTTTGGCAGGGCTTTATAGCAATCAGCCCCAGCATTTT
>-|TRBD1|TRBV27|TRBJ1-1
CASSLHLGGGTEAFF
TGTGCCAGCAGTTTACATCTAGGGGGCGGCACTGAAGCTTTCTTT
>-|-|TRBV7-9|TRBJ1-1
CASSFSQANTEAFF
TGTGCCAGCAGCTTTTCCCAGGCGAACACTGAAGCTTTCTTT
>many|TRBD2|TRBV29-1|TRBJ2-1
CSVVWLAGAYSYNEQFF
TGCAGCGTTGTGTGGCTAGCGGGGGCCTACTCCTACAATGAGCAGTTCTTC
>-|TRBD2|TRBV6-2/TRBV6-3|TRBJ2-3
CASNTGLAGDTQYF
TGTGCCAGCAATACGGGGCTAGCGGGAGATACGCAGTATTTT
>few|TRBD2|TRBV15|TRBJ2-7
CATSRDVAGVVHEQYF
TGTGCCACCAGCAGAGATGTAGCGGGAGTCGTCCACGAGCAGTACTTC